A few counts support the clone carrying this T cell receptor (beta chain). The antigen is undetermined. V was shortened by 4 bases and J by 6 bases, with 16 bases between the two germline ends. This CDR3 has 15 residues. Germline V gene sequence: CDR1 KGHDR, CDR2 SFDVKD. This sample is part of a study of T-cell memory formation after mild COVID-19. Study results and limitations: Those CD4+ clones that contracted were mainly in CM and EM (CD8+ ones in EMRA). The authors did not confirm SARS-CoV-2 specificity of second-wave clones peaking day 37.

5'RACE with constant-segment primers yielded barcoded, UMI-tagged TCR alpha and TCR beta cDNA libraries. From the 5' RACE reads, TCRdb called clonotypes with MiXCR, one entry per CDR3 protein. The sample records 350,000 or so distinct CDR3 sequences, roughly 21% being singletons. The chain joins TRBV24-1 to TRBJ2-3; D ambiguous. The sample consisted of PBMCs or a T cell subset sorted from them (not recorded which). This receptor was obtained from an adult woman who had mild COVID-19 (a few samples of this study predate the infection). Cell type and time point are not known. In DNA form, the CDR3 reads TGTGCCACCAGTGACGATGCTAGGGCCGTGGATACGCAGTATTTT. This encodes CATSDDARAVDTQYF.